This T cell receptor (beta chain) is from a study of cytomegalovirus exposure and HLA in healthy donors. Whole-study findings and limits: There were some public TCRs occurring in many donors, but most TCR sequences were rare. Presence/absence analyses supposed approximately even sequencing depth among donors.

As regards this clone: The antigen remains undetermined.

13 Jbeta primers and 60 Vbeta primers were used for the PCR. Some clones are missing from TCRdb's copy, which holds only in-frame ones; the method was immunoSEQ multiplex PCR. Here the sample table reports approximately 110,000 clones. The V gene end was trimmed by 5 bases and the J gene end by 4 bases; junction bases not matched to a gene: 3. The CDR3 contains 15 residues. Germline V gene sequence: CDR1 SGHVS, CDR2 FQNEAQ. The rearrangement links TRBV7-8 to TRBJ2-7; TRBD2 matches at 15 bases. The sequencing sample was made of PBMCs. The clonotype comes from a man aged 35 to 55 in good health and CMV-seronegative. The DNA of the CDR3 is TGTGCCAGCAGCCCCGGACTAGCGGGAGGGTACGAGCAGTACTTC. Translation: CASSPGLAGGYEQYF. The whole variable domain, remainder taken from reference TRBV7-8 and TRBJ2-7, is GAGVSQSPRYKVAKRGQDVALRCDPISGHVSLFWYQQALGQGPEFLTYFQNEAQLDKSGLPSDRFFAERPEGSVSTLKIQRTQQEDSAVYLCASSPGLAGGYEQYFGPGTRLTVT.